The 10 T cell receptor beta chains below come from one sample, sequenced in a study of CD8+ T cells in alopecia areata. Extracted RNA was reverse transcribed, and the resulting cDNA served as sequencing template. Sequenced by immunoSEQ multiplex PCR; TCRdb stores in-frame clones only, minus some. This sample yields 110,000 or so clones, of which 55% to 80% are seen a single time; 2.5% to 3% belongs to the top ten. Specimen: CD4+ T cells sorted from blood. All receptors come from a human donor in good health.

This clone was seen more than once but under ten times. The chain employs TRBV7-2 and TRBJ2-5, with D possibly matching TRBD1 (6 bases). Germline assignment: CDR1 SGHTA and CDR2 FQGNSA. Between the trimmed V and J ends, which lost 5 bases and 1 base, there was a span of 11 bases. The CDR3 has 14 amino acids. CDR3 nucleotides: TGTGCCAGCAGCGTTACAGGGACCCAAGAGACCCAGTACTTC. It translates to CASSVTGTQETQYF.

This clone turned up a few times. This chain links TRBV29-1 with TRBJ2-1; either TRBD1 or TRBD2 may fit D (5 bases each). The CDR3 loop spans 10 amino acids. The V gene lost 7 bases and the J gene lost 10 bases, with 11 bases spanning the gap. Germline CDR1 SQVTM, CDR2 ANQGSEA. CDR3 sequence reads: CSAGAREQFF. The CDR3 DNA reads TGCAGCGCCGGGGCCAGGGAGCAGTTCTTC.

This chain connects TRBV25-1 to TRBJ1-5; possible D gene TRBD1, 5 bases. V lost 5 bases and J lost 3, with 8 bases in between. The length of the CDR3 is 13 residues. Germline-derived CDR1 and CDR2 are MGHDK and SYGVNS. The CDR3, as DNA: TGTGCCAGCAGTCAGGGTGACAATCAGCCCCAGCATTTT. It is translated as CASSQGDNQPQHF.

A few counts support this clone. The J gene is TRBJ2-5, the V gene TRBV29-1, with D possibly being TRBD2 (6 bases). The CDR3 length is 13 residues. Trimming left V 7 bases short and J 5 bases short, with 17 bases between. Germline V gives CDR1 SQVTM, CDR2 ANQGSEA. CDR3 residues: CSALGTFGETQYF. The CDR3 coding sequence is TGCAGCGCTCTCGGGACTTTTGGGGAGACCCAGTACTTC.

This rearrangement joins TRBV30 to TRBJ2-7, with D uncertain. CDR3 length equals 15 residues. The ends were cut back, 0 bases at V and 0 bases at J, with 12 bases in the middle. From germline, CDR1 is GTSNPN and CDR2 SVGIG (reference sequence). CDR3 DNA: TGTGCCTGGAGTGTGCGGAGTTCGGGCTCCTACGAGCAGTACTTC. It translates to CAWSVRSSGSYEQYF.

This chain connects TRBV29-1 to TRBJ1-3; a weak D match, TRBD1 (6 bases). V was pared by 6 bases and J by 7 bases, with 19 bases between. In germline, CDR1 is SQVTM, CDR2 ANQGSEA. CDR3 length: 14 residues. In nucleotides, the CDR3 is TGCAGCGTGGTGGTTCAGGGGAGCAGGAACACCATATATTTT. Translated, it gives CSVVVQGSRNTIYF.

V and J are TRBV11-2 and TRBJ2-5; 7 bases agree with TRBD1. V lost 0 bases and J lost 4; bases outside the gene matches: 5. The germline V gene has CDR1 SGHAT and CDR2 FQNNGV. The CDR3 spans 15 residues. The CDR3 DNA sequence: TGTGCCAGCAGCTTAGATAACAGGGGCCCAGAGACCCAGTACTTC. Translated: CASSLDNRGPETQYF. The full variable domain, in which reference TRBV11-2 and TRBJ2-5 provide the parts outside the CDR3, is EAGVAQSPRYKIIEKRQSVAFWCNPISGHATLYWYQQILGQGPKLLIQFQNNGVVDDSQLPKDRFSAERLKGVDSTLKIQPAKLEDSAVYLCASSLDNRGPETQYFGPGTRLLVL.

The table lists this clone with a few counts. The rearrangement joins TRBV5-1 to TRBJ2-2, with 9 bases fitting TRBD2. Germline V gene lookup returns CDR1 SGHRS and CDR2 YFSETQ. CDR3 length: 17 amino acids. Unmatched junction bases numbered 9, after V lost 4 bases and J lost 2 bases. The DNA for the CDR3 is TGCGCCAGCAGCCTAGAGGGACTAGCCCTTAACACCGGGGAGCTGTTTTTT. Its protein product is CASSLEGLALNTGELFF.

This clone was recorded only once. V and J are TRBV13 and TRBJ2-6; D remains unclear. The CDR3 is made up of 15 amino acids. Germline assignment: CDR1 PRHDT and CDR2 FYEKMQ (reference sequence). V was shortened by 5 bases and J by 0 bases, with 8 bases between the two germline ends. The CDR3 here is CASSHPVSGANVLTF. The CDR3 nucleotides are TGTGCCAGCAGCCATCCAGTCTCTGGGGCCAACGTCCTGACTTTC.

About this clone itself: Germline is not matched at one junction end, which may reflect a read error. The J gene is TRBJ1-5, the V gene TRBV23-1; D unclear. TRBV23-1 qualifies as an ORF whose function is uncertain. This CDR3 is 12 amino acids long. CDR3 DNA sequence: TGCGCCAGCAGTCAATCACCGACCGGGGTCCGTTTT. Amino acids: CASSQSPTGVRF.